The rows below give T cell receptor beta chains drawn from one sample of a study of metastatic and nonmetastatic thyroid tumors. TCRdb reassembled clones from the PCR reads with MiXCR. The sample carries about 16,000 clones, approximately 30% recorded once. The sample consisted of blood. These receptor sequences come from a female donor with papillary thyroid cancer or a benign thyroid nodule (not recorded which). Some clones in this sample may be carry-over from other donors' samples. Both conserved end residues are part of each CDR3. A D gene is named only where the DNA matches it firmly. Size is stated for part of the rows, as once, few or many counts, or as a class when the clone is expanded.

j_gene	abundance	v_gene	len	d_gene	CDR3nt	CDR3aa
TRBJ2-7	-	TRBV30	13	-	TGTGCCTGGGGGAGGGACAGGCCCTACGAGCAGTACTTC	CAWGRDRPYEQYF
TRBJ1-4	-	TRBV4-3	16	-	TGCGCCAGCAGCCAAGACTCCGTGACAGGTAATGAAAAACTGTTTTTT	CASSQDSVTGNEKLFF
TRBJ1-4	-	TRBV28	14	-	TGTGCCAGCAGTTTAGGCTCAACTAATGAAAAACTGTTTTTT	CASSLGSTNEKLFF
TRBJ2-1	medium-sized	TRBV5-1	19	TRBD2	TGCGCCAGCAGCTCCCGGGTAGCGGGGGGTCCTAGCTCCTACAATGAGCAGTTCTTC	CASSSRVAGGPSSYNEQFF
TRBJ1-6	medium-sized	TRBV28	14	-	TGTGCCAGCAGTCCGAGCTCCTATAATTCACCCCTCCACTTT	CASSPSSYNSPLHF
TRBJ1-2	medium-sized	TRBV6-1	17	TRBD1	TGTGCCAGCAGGACCCTTTTGGACAGGGGTCTAAACTATGGCTACACCTTC	CASRTLLDRGLNYGYTF
TRBJ2-4	-	TRBV6-1	13	TRBD1	TGTGCCAGCAAAGGGACAGTAGCGAACATTCAGTACTTC	CASKGTVANIQYF
TRBJ1-5	many	TRBV11-1	16	TRBD1	TGTGCCAGCAGCTTAGCGCAGGGGGGCCTCAATCAGCCCCAGCATTTT	CASSLAQGGLNQPQHF
TRBJ1-5	-	TRBV6-1	15	TRBD1	TGTGCCAGCAGCCAGACAGGGCCGGGGAATCAGCCCCAGCATTTT	CASSQTGPGNQPQHF
TRBJ2-7	-	TRBV5-1	13	TRBD2	TGCGCCAGCAGCTGGGGGACTAGTTACGAGCAGTACTTC	CASSWGTSYEQYF
TRBJ2-7	-	TRBV5-1	16	-	TGCGCCAGCAGCCTTGGTGGAGGGGGGTTGGGCTACGAGCAGTACTTC	CASSLGGGGLGYEQYF
TRBJ1-1	medium-sized	TRBV27	15	-	TGTGCCAGCAGTCCAACCTACTTAGCAAACACTGAAGCTTTCTTT	CASSPTYLANTEAFF
TRBJ1-2	-	TRBV20-1	15	TRBD1	TGCAGTGCTAGAGATCTCAGGGGGGCTAACTATGGCTACACCTTC	CSARDLRGANYGYTF
TRBJ1-5	few	TRBV28	13	-	TGTGCCAGCGGTTTTGATAGCAATCAGCCCCAGCATTTT	CASGFDSNQPQHF
TRBJ2-7	-	TRBV28	12	-	TGTGCCAGCATTAGGACTTCCTGCGAGCAGTACTTC	CASIRTSCEQYF
TRBJ2-5	-	TRBV2	12	-	TGTGCCAGCCGCAGGTTGGGTGAGACCCAGTACTTC	CASRRLGETQYF
TRBJ2-3	-	TRBV20-1	14	-	TGCAGTGCTAGATGTGGGCTAAGGGGAGATACGCAGTACTTT	CSARCGLRGDTQYF
TRBJ2-7	few	TRBV19	14	TRBD1	TGTGCCAGTAGTCCAACCCTGGACAGGTACGAGCAGTACTTC	CASSPTLDRYEQYF
TRBJ2-1	few	TRBV28	15	TRBD2	TGTGCCAGCAGTTTAGGCGGGAGCGATGGCAATGAGCAGTTCTTC	CASSLGGSDGNEQFF
TRBJ2-2	many	TRBV7-3	15	TRBD1	TGTGCCAGCAGCTTACAGGGACAGGGTGCCGGGGAGCTGTTTTTT	CASSLQGQGAGELFF
TRBJ2-7	-	TRBV5-1	14	-	TGCGCCAGCAGCTTGGGACAGGAGACCTACGAGCAGTACTTC	CASSLGQETYEQYF
TRBJ1-6	-	TRBV30	12	-	TGTGCCTGGAGTCGAGCTAATTCACCCCTCCACTTT	CAWSRANSPLHF
TRBJ1-6	-	TRBV30	12	-	TGTGCCTGGAGTACTGGCTTGTCACCCCTCCACTTT	CAWSTGLSPLHF
TRBJ2-7	medium-sized	TRBV6-1	15	-	TGTGCCAGCAGCCGAGGACAGGAGGGCTCCTACGAGCAGTACTTC	CASSRGQEGSYEQYF
TRBJ1-5	-	TRBV18	13	-	TGTGCCAGCTCACCTCATTCTTCTGAGCCCCAGCATTTT	CASSPHSSEPQHF
TRBJ1-2	many	TRBV5-4	13	-	TGTGCCAGCGGCTGGGGGGGGACGGGTGGCTACACCTTC	CASGWGGTGGYTF
TRBJ1-1	medium-sized	TRBV20-1	14	-	TGCAGTGCTAGAGATTATGGGACTGAGAAACGGGCTTTCTTT	CSARDYGTEKRAFF
TRBJ2-7	many	TRBV4-1	15	-	TGCGCCAGCAGCCAAGATGGTCTGGAACAATACGAGCAGTACTTC	CASSQDGLEQYEQYF
TRBJ1-1	few	TRBV12-3/TRBV12-4	14	-	TGTGCCAGCAGTTCCGTGGGGGTGAACACTGAAGCTTTCTTT	CASSSVGVNTEAFF
TRBJ1-1	many	TRBV5-1	14	TRBD1	TGCGCCAGCAGCTCACAGGGGGCGTACACTGAAGCTTTCTTT	CASSSQGAYTEAFF
TRBJ1-6	medium-sized	TRBV7-2	15	-	TGTGCCAGCAGTTCCAATTCGGACTCGAATTCACCCCTCCACTTT	CASSSNSDSNSPLHF
TRBJ2-7	medium-sized	TRBV19	14	-	TGTGCCAGTAGATATGATGCCAGGGCCTACGAGCAGTACTTC	CASRYDARAYEQYF
TRBJ2-1	many	TRBV5-8	14	TRBD1	TGTGCCAGCAGCTGGGGACAGATCAACAATGAGCAGTTCTTC	CASSWGQINNEQFF
TRBJ1-2	medium-sized	TRBV20-1	13	-	TGCAGTGCTAGAGATGGGGGGCTGAGTGGCTACACCTTC	CSARDGGLSGYTF
TRBJ1-5	few	TRBV6-2/TRBV6-3	15	-	TGTGCCAGCAGTACTAAAGGACCGGGTGATCAGCCCAAGCATTTT	CASSTKGPGDQPKHF
TRBJ1-2	medium-sized	TRBV6-1	14	-	TGTGCCAGCTCCTCAGGCCTTACAAACTATGGCTACACCTTC	CASSSGLTNYGYTF